This TCR beta chain came from a study of OX40 agonist ivuxolimab in advanced cancers. As for the study in general: Partial responses were recorded for three patients, including one with hepatocellular carcinoma and two with cutaneous melanoma.

Study outcomes and limitations: Partial responders at 0.1-3.0 mg/kg had among the lowest clonal expansion. Circulating CD4+ and CD8+ T cells showed clonal expansion by week 6 at 0.1 to 3.0 mg/kg.

To note about this clone: Its specificity is not known.

Clones were read by immunoSEQ multiplex PCR, and TCRdb kept only the in-frame ones, dropping some. The table shows around 80,000 clones, with over 85% occurring only once. Per germline, CDR1 SGHRS and CDR2 YFSETQ. CDR3 length equals 14 residues. After removal of 0 bases from V and 8 bases from J, the junction contained 3 bases not matched to a gene. This chain links TRBV5-1 with TRBJ1-5, with TRBD1 matching over 9 bases. This clonotype was sampled from an adult with an advanced solid tumor such as melanoma, head and neck, liver or kidney cancer. Here the sequenced sample was CD4+ or CD8+ T cells sorted from blood, taken in a trial of the OX40 agonist ivuxolimab. CDR3 nucleotide sequence: TGCGCCAGCAGCTTGGTGGGACAGGGAGAGCCCCAGCATTTT. The encoded protein is CASSLVGQGEPQHF. The full variable domain, in which reference TRBV5-1 and TRBJ1-5 provide the parts outside the CDR3, is KAGVTQTPRYLIKTRGQQVTLSCSPISGHRSVSWYQQTPGQGLQFLFEYFSETQRNKGNFPGRFSGRQFSNSRSEMNVSTLELGDSALYLCASSLVGQGEPQHFGDGTRLSIL.